The entry that follows covers one TCR beta chain sequence. The data were produced by immunoSEQ multiplex PCR, yet TCRdb's version contains in-frame clones alone and is incomplete. The sample holds 250,000 to 300,000 clones, almost 95% seen once. The sample belongs to a study of T cell responses to AZD1222 COVID-19 vaccine. The ends lost 9 bases at V and 0 bases at J; junction bases unmatched: 8. Looked up from germline, CDR1 is LNHNV and CDR2 is YYDKDF (reference sequence). The CDR3 has 16 residues. The sequences come from peripheral blood, collected 28 days after the second AZD1222 dose. The V call is TRBV15, the J call TRBJ1-4; TRBD1 matches at 9 bases. The sequence derives from an adult who received the AZD1222 COVID-19 vaccine. In DNA, the CDR3 is TGTGCCACACGGGACAGGGAAAAAGCAACTAATGAAAAACTGTTTTTT. Translation gives CATRDREKATNEKLFF.